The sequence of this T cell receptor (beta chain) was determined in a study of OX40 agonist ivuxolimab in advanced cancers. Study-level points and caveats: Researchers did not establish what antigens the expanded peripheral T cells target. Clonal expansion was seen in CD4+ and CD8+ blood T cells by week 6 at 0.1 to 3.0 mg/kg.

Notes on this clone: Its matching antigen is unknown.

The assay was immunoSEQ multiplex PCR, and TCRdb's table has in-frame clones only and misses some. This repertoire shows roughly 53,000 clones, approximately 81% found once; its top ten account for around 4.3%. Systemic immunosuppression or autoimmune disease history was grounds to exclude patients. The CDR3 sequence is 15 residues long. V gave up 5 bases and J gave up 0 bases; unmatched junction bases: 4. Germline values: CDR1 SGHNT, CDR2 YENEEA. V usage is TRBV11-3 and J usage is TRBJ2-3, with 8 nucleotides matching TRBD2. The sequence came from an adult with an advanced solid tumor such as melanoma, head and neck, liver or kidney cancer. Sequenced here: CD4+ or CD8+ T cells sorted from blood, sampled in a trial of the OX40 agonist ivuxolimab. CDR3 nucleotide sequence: TGTGCCAGCAGCCCCACTAGCGGTAGCACAGATACGCAGTATTTT. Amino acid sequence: CASSPTSGSTDTQYF.